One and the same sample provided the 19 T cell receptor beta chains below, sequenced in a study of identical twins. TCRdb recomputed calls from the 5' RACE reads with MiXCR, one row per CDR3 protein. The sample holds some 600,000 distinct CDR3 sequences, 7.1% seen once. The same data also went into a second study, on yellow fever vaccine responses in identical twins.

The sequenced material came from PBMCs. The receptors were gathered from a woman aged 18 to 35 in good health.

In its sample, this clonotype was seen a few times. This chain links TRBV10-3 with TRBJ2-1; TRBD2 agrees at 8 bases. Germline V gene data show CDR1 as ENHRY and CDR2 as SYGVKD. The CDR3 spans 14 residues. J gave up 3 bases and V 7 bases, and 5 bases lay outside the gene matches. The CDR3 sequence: CAITGTRDYNEQFF. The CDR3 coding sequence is TGTGCCATCACCGGGACTAGGGACTACAATGAGCAGTTCTTC.

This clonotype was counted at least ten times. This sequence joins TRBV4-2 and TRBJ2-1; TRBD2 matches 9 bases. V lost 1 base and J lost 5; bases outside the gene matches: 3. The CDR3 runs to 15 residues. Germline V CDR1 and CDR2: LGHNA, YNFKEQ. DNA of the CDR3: TGTGCCAGCAGCCAAGGACTAGCGGAACACAATGAGCAGTTCTTC. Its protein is CASSQGLAEHNEQFF.

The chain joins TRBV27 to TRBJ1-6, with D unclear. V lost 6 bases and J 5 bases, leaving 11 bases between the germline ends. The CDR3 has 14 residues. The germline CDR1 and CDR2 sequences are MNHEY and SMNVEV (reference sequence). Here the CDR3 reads CASRERMNNSPLHF. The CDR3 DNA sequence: TGTGCCAGCAGGGAGAGAATGAATAATTCACCCCTCCACTTT.

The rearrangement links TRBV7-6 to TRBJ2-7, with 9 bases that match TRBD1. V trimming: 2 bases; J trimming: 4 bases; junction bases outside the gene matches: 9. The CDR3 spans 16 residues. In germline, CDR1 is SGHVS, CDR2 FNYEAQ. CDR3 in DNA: TGTGCCAGCAGCTTAAGGGGACAGGGTTCCCTATACGAGCAGTACTTC. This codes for CASSLRGQGSLYEQYF.

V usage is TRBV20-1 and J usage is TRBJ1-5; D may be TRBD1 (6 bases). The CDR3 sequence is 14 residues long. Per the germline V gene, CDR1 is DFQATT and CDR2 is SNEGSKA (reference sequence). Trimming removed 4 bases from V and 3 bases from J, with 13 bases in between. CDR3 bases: TGCAGTGCTACCACCGGGACAAACAATCAGCCCCAGCATTTT. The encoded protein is CSATTGTNNQPQHF.

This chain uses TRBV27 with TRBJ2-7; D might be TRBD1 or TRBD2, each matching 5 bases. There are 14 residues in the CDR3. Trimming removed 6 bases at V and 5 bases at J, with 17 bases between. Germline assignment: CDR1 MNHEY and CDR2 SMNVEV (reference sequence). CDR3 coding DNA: TGTGCCAGCAGCCCGGTGGCGTGGGGGAACGAGCAGTACTTC. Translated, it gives CASSPVAWGNEQYF.

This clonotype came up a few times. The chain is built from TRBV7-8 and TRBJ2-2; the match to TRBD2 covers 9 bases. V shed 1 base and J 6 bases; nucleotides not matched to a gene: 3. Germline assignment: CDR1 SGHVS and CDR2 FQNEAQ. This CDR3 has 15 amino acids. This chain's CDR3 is CASSLGASGAGELFF. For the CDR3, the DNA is TGTGCCAGCAGCTTAGGGGCTAGCGGGGCCGGGGAGCTGTTTTTT.

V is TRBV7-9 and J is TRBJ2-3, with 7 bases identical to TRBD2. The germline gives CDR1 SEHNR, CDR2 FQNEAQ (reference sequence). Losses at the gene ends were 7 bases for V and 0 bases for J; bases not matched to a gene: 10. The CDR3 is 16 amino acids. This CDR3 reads CASTPGGGPSTDTQYF. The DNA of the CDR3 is TGTGCCAGCACCCCGGGCGGGGGACCCAGCACAGATACGCAGTATTTT.

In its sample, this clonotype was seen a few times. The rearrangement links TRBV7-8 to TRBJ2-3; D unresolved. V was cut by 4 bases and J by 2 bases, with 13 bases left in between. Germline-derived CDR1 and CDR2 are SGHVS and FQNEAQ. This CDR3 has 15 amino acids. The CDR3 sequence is CASSSRHPLTDTQYF. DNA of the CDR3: TGTGCCAGCAGCTCACGACACCCCCTCACAGATACGCAGTATTTT.

The CDR3 reads CASSQAGLAISSYEQYF. The CDR3 region has the DNA TGCGCCAGCAGCCAAGCGGGACTAGCCATTAGCTCCTACGAGCAGTACTTC. The V and J genes are TRBV4-1 and TRBJ2-7; 9 positions match TRBD2. The CDR3 runs to 17 residues. Losses at the gene ends were 1 base for V and 0 bases for J; bases not matched to a gene: 7. CDR1 and CDR2 from the germline V gene are MGHRA and YSYEKL.

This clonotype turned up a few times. CDR3 in amino acids: CASSKAPRVGANVLTF. The CDR3 DNA reads as TGTGCCAGCAGCAAAGCCCCGCGGGTGGGGGCCAACGTCCTGACTTTC. The V gene is TRBV21-1, the J gene TRBJ2-6; the table's D gene call, TRBD2, was not cross checked with the DNA. TRBV21-1 is a recognized pseudogene. This CDR3 has 16 amino acids.

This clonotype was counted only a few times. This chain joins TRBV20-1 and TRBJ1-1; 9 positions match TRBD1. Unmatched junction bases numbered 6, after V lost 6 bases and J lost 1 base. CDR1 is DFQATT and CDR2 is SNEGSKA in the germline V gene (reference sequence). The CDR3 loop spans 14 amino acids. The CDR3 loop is CSAIQGAENTEAFF. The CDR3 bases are TGCAGTGCGATACAGGGGGCTGAGAACACTGAAGCTTTCTTT.

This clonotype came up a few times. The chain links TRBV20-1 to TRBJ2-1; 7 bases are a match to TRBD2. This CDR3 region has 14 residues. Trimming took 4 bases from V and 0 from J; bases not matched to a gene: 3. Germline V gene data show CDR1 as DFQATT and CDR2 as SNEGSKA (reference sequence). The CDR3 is CSATGRSSYNEQFF. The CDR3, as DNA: TGCAGTGCTACCGGGAGGAGCTCCTACAATGAGCAGTTCTTC.

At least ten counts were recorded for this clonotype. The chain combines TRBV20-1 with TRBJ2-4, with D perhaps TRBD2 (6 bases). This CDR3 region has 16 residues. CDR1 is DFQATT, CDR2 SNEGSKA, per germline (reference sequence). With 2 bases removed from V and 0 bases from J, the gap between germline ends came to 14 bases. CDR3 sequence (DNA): TGCAGTGCTAGACCACCAACGGGGGAAGCCAAAAACATTCAGTACTTC. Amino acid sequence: CSARPPTGEAKNIQYF.

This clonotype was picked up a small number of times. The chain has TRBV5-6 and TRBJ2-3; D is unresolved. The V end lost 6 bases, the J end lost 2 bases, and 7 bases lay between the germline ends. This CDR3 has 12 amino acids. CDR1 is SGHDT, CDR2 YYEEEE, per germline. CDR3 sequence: CASNAPTDTQYF. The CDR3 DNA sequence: TGTGCCAGCAACGCTCCCACAGATACGCAGTATTTT. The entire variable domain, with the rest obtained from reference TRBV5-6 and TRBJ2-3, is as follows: DAGVTQSPTHLIKTRGQQVTLRCSPKSGHDTVSWYQQALGQGPQFIFQYYEEEERQRGNFPDRFSGHQFPNYSSELNVNALLLGDSALYLCASNAPTDTQYFGPGTRLTVL.

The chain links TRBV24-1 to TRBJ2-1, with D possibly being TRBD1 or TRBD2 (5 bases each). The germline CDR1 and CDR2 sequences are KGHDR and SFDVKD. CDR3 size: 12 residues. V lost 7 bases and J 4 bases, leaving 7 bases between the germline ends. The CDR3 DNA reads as TGTGCCACCAGGGGACCATACAATGAGCAGTTCTTC. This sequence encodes CATRGPYNEQFF.

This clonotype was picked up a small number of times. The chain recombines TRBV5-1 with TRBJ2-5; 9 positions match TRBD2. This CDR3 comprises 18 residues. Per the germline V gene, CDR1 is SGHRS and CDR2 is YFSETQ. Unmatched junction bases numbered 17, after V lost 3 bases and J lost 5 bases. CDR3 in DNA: TGCGCCAGCAGCTCCGGGCATAGCGGGAGATTCCTGTCGGAGACCCAGTACTTC. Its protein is CASSSGHSGRFLSETQYF.

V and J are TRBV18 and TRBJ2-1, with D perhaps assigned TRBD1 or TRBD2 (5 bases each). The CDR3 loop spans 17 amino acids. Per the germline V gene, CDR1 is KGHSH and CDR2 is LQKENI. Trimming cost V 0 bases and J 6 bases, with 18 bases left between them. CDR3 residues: CASSPPVWDAPFNEQFF. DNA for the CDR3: TGTGCCAGCTCACCACCGGTGTGGGACGCTCCTTTCAATGAGCAGTTCTTC.

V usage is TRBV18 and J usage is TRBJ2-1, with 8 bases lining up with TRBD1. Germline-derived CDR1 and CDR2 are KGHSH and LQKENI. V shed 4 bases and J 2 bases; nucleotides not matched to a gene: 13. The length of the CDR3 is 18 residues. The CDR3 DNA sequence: TGTGCCAGCTCACAACCGGGACAGGCGGGTACCGCCTACAATGAGCAGTTCTTC. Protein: CASSQPGQAGTAYNEQFF.